A selection of T cell receptor beta chains follows, all from one sample in a study of T-cell reconstitution after alpha-beta-depleted transplantation in children. TCRdb analysed the PCR reads with MiXCR anew, one entry per CDR3 protein. The sample holds roughly 200,000 distinct CDR3 sequences, more than 12% seen once. The source material was PBMCs from the stem cell graft donor, sampled from the stem cell graft. The receptors here all came from a human donor who donated a stem cell graft to a child with acute lymphoblastic leukemia. CDR3s include the opening cysteine and the closing phenylalanine or tryptophan.

V gene: TRBV20-1; J gene: TRBJ2-4; CDR3 protein: CSARGGQDGAKNIQYF
V gene: TRBV12-3/TRBV12-4; J gene: TRBJ1-6; CDR3 protein: CASSSGWAQHNSPLHF
V gene: TRBV9; J gene: TRBJ1-2; CDR3 protein: CASSSLKYGYTF
V gene: TRBV27; J gene: TRBJ2-7; CDR3 protein: CASSLAGNFYEQYF
V gene: TRBV6-1; J gene: TRBJ1-1; CDR3 protein: CASSPPSSLEAFF
V gene: TRBV12-3/TRBV12-4; J gene: TRBJ1-5; CDR3 protein: CASSLGTGEQPQHF
V gene: TRBV6-2/TRBV6-3; J gene: TRBJ2-6; CDR3 protein: CASSYGGSGANVLTF
V gene: TRBV10-3; J gene: TRBJ1-1; CDR3 protein: CAIKSGTGREVSEAFF
V gene: TRBV20-1; J gene: TRBJ2-3; CDR3 protein: CSASSRSANTDTQYF
V gene: TRBV7-9; J gene: TRBJ2-5; CDR3 protein: CASSFGNRVETQYF
V gene: TRBV12-3/TRBV12-4; J gene: TRBJ2-7; CDR3 protein: CASSFKAGTSDRYEQYF
V gene: TRBV12-3/TRBV12-4; J gene: TRBJ2-1; CDR3 protein: CASRRLAGGWEQFF
V gene: TRBV5-1; J gene: TRBJ2-1; CDR3 protein: CASSRDTDNEQFF
V gene: TRBV5-6; J gene: TRBJ1-1; CDR3 protein: CASSFGMGNTEAFF
V gene: TRBV5-4; J gene: TRBJ2-6; CDR3 protein: CASSLASGVSGANVLTF
V gene: TRBV7-9; J gene: TRBJ1-2; CDR3 protein: CASSPGGAELTF
V gene: TRBV7-9; J gene: TRBJ2-1; CDR3 protein: CASSPGLAGEDEQFF
V gene: TRBV27; J gene: TRBJ1-1; CDR3 protein: CASSSLFFLESTEAFF
V gene: TRBV5-5; J gene: TRBJ2-5; CDR3 protein: CASSLAAGGIQETQYF
V gene: TRBV7-2; J gene: TRBJ1-6; CDR3 protein: CASSLTGPSPLHF
V gene: TRBV10-3; J gene: TRBJ1-6; CDR3 protein: CAPQSSYNSPLHF
V gene: TRBV5-4; J gene: TRBJ2-3; CDR3 protein: CASSRGAGEATDTQYF
V gene: TRBV20-1; J gene: TRBJ1-2; CDR3 protein: CSASGTGSSGYTF
V gene: TRBV10-3; J gene: TRBJ1-2; CDR3 protein: CAISPTQEGTRGYTF
V gene: TRBV18; J gene: TRBJ1-4; CDR3 protein: CASSPPGTARPAKLFF
V gene: TRBV5-1; J gene: TRBJ1-2; CDR3 protein: CASSLGSTGFGGYTF
V gene: TRBV7-8; J gene: TRBJ1-1; CDR3 protein: CASSQPFMNTEAFF
V gene: TRBV12-3/TRBV12-4; J gene: TRBJ1-1; CDR3 protein: CASIGRRNTEAFF
V gene: TRBV10-2; J gene: TRBJ2-5; CDR3 protein: CASSERQEQETQYF
V gene: TRBV5-1; J gene: TRBJ1-1; CDR3 protein: CATSLEAGGMNTDAFF
V gene: TRBV7-8; J gene: TRBJ2-7; CDR3 protein: CASSLEVSGRTYEQYF
V gene: TRBV5-1; J gene: TRBJ1-2; CDR3 protein: CASSLSRGPGYGYTF
V gene: TRBV12-3/TRBV12-4; J gene: TRBJ1-3; CDR3 protein: CASSLIPGQGAGNTIYF
V gene: TRBV5-1; J gene: TRBJ2-1; CDR3 protein: CASSVPGTGGDNEQFF
V gene: TRBV20-1; J gene: TRBJ2-3; CDR3 protein: CSAGQGTSGGGDTQYF
V gene: TRBV5-1; J gene: TRBJ2-7; CDR3 protein: CASSADRLDSYEQYF
V gene: TRBV28; J gene: TRBJ2-7; CDR3 protein: CASSPLSRGRGYEQYF
V gene: TRBV6-2/TRBV6-3; J gene: TRBJ2-1; CDR3 protein: CASRPLGLAANEQFF
V gene: TRBV6-1; J gene: TRBJ2-3; CDR3 protein: CASSEGRDTDTQYF
V gene: TRBV11-2; J gene: TRBJ1-1; CDR3 protein: CACTFSGYGNTEAFF
V gene: TRBV12-3/TRBV12-4; J gene: TRBJ2-2; CDR3 protein: CASSFLGTIHNTGELFF
V gene: TRBV20-1; J gene: TRBJ1-5; CDR3 protein: CSARDGTGAQPQHF
V gene: TRBV28; J gene: TRBJ1-1; CDR3 protein: CASSLSPRGNTEAFF
V gene: TRBV24-1; J gene: TRBJ2-7; CDR3 protein: CATSDATGTGGEQYF